The 10 T cell receptor beta chains below all came from one sample that was sequenced in a study of neoadjuvant anti-PD-1 for oral cavity cancer. The time point was: after neoadjuvant nivolumab, at surgical resection. The repertoire was sequenced with immunoSEQ multiplex PCR; TCRdb's copy has only in-frame clones and lacks some. Among approximately 12,000 clones listed, 70% to 80% were seen once. Sequences were derived from PBMCs, sampled after nivolumab (anti-PD-1) treatment. Every receptor here comes from a person aged 35 to 85 with oral cavity squamous cell carcinoma.

The V call is TRBV27, the J call TRBJ1-3; D is uncertain. The germline V gene encodes CDR1 MNHEY and CDR2 SMNVEV (reference sequence). V was trimmed by 3 bases and J by 0 bases, leaving 3 bases between them. CDR3 length equals 13 residues. The CDR3 protein is CASSFSSGNTIYF. CDR3 coding DNA: TGTGCCAGCAGTTTTTCCTCTGGAAACACCATATATTTT.

This clone was counted only a few times. The rearrangement links TRBV6-4 to TRBJ2-2; 12 bases are shared with TRBD2. CDR3 length: 16 amino acids. The V and J ends lost 0 bases and 5 bases, in that order; junction bases with no gene match: 1. Germline V lookup: CDR1 MRHNA, CDR2 SNTAGT. CDR3 region: CASSDSGTSGTGELFF. Written as DNA, the CDR3 is TGTGCCAGCAGTGACTCGGGGACTAGCGGGACCGGGGAGCTGTTTTTT.

This clone has more than one count but fewer than ten. This chain joins TRBV19 and TRBJ1-1, with 7 bases aligning to TRBD1. Germline trimming cut 6 bases from V and 4 bases from J; bases unmatched to any gene: 14. The germline V gene encodes CDR1 LNHDA and CDR2 SQIVND (reference sequence). This CDR3 comprises 16 residues. The CDR3 is CASRGDRQGLGTEAFF. As DNA, the CDR3 is TGTGCCAGTAGAGGGGATCGACAGGGTCTAGGCACTGAAGCTTTCTTT.

As concerns this clone: Germline is not matched at one junction end, which may reflect a read error. Here the CDR3 DNA reads TGCGCCAGCAGCGAAGATGGGACGTACAATCAGCCCCAGCATTTT. It encodes CASSEDGTYNQPQHF. The gene calls are TRBV4-1 and TRBJ1-5; perhaps TRBD1 as D (5 bases). The germline V gene has CDR1 MGHRA and CDR2 YSYEKL. The CDR3 contains 15 residues.

This clone was observed a few times. The chain uses TRBV30 and TRBJ1-1, with TRBD1 identical over 7 bases. The ends lost 4 bases at V and 0 bases at J; junction bases unmatched: 8. The CDR3 runs 15 residues. CDR1 is GTSNPN and CDR2 is SVGIG in the germline V gene (reference sequence). CDR3 region: CAWTMGGTVNTEAFF. The CDR3 coding sequence is TGTGCCTGGACCATGGGGGGGACAGTGAACACTGAAGCTTTCTTT.

The chain recombines TRBV5-1 with TRBJ2-3; 11 nucleotides align to TRBD2. From germline, CDR1 is SGHRS and CDR2 YFSETQ. There are 16 residues in the CDR3. The V gene end was trimmed by 4 bases and the J gene end by 2 bases; junction bases not matched to a gene: 6. The CDR3 bases are TGCGCCAGCAGCAGGGGGACTAGCGGACTCACAGATACGCAGTATTTT. As protein: CASSRGTSGLTDTQYF.

The count of this clone is one. The chain employs TRBV30 and TRBJ1-6; D is unclear. Germline V gives CDR1 GTSNPN, CDR2 SVGIG (reference sequence). The CDR3 is 12 amino acids. V was cut by 1 base and J by 10 bases, with 8 bases left in between. CDR3: CAWSEGFSPLHF. In nucleotides, the CDR3 is TGTGCCTGGAGTGAGGGATTCTCACCCCTCCACTTT.

This clone was recorded once. The genes are TRBV21-1 and TRBJ1-5. TRBV21-1 is flagged as a pseudogene. CDR3 size: 15 residues. The CDR3 reads CASSKTLGSNQPQHF. The CDR3 nucleotides are TGTGCCAGCAGCAAAACCCTTGGGAGCAATCAGCCCCAGCATTTT.

The chain is built from TRBV30 and TRBJ1-3, with TRBD1 matching 9 bases. Germline CDR1 and CDR2: GTSNPN and SVGIG (reference sequence). Losses at the gene ends were 2 bases for V and 4 bases for J; bases not matched to a gene: 3. The CDR3 loop spans 14 amino acids. The CDR3 loop is CAWSPGTGGNTIYF. The CDR3 DNA is TGTGCCTGGAGTCCCGGGACAGGGGGAAACACCATATATTTT.

This rearrangement joins TRBV6-1 to TRBJ1-4, with 7 bases fitting TRBD1. Losses at the gene ends were 4 bases for V and 5 bases for J; bases not matched to a gene: 10. The CDR3 sequence is 16 residues long. Germline V lookup: CDR1 MNHNS, CDR2 SASEGT. Written as DNA, the CDR3 is TGTGCCAGCAGTGTCCCGTGGACAGGCCGGAATGAAAAACTGTTTTTT. Translated, it gives CASSVPWTGRNEKLFF.